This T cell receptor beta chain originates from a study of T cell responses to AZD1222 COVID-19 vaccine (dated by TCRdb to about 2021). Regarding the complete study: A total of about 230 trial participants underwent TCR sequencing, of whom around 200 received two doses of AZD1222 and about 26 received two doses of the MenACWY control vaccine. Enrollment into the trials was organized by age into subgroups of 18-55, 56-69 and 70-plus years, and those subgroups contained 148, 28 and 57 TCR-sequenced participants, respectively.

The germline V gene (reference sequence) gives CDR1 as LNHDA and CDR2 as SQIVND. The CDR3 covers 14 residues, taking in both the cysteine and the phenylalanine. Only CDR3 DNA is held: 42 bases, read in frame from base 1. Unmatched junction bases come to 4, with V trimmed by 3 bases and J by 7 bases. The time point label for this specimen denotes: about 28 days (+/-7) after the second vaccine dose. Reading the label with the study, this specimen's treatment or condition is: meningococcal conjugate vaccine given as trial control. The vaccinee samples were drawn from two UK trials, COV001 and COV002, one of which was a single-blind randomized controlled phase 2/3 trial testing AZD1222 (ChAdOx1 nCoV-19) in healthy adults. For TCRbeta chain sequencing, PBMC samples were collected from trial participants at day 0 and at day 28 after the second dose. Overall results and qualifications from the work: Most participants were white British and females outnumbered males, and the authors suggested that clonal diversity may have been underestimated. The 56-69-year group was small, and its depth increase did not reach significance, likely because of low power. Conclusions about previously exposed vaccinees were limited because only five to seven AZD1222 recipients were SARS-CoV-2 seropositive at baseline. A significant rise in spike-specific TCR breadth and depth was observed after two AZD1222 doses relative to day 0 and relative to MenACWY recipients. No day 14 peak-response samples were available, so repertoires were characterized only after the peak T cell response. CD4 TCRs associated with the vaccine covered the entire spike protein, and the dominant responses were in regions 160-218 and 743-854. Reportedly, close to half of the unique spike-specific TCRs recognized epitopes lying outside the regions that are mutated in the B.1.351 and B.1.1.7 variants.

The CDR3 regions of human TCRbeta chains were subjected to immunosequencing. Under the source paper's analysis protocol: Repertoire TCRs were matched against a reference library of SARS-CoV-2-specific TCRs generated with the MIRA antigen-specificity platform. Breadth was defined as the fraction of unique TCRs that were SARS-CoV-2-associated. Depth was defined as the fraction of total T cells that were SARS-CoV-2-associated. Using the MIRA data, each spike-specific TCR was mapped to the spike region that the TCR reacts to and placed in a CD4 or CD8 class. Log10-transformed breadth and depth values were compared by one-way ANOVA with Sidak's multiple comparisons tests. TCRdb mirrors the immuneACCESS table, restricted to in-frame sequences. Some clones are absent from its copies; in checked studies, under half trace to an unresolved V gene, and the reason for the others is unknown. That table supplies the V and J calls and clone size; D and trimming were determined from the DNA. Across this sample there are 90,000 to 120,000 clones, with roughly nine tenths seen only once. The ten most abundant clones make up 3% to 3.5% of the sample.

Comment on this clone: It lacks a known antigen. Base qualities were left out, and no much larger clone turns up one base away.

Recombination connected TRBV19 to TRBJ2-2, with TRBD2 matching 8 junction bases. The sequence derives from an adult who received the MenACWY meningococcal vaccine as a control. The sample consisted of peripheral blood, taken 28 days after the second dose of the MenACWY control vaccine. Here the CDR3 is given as CASSMVAGGGELFF. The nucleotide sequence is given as TGTGCCAGTAGTATGGTGGCGGGGGGCGGGGAGCTGTTTTTT.